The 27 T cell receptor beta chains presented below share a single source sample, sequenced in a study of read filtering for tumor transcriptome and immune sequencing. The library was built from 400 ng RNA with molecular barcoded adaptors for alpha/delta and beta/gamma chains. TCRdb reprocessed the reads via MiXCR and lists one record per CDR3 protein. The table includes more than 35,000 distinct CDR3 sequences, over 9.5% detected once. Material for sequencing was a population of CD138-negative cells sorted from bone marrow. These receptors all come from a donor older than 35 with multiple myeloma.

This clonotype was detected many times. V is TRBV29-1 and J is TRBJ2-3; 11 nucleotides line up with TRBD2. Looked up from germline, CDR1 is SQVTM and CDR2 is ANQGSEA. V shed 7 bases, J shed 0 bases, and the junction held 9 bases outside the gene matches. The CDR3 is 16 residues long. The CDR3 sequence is CSAGTSGVTSTDTQYF. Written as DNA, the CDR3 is TGCAGCGCCGGGACTAGCGGTGTTACTAGCACAGATACGCAGTATTTT.

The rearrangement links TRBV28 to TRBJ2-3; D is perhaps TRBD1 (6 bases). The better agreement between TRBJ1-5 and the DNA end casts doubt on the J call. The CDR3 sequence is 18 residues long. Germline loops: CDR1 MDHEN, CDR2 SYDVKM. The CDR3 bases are TGTGCCAGCAGTTCCCACGGGGGACTAGCGGGGGGCACAGATACGCAGCATTTT. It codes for CASSSHGGLAGGTDTQHF.

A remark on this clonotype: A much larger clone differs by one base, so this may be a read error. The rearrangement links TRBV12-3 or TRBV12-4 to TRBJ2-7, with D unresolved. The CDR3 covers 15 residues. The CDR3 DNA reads TGTGCCGGCAGTTTAGGGCAGTACACAACCTACGAGCAGTACTTC. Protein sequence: CAGSLGQYTTYEQYF.

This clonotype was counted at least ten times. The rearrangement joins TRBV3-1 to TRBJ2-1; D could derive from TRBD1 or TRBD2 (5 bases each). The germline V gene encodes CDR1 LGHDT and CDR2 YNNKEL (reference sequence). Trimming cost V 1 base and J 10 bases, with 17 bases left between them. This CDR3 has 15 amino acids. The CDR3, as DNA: TGTGCCAGCAGCCAAGGCCGGGGCCCCGGATTCGAGCAGTTCTTC. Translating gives CASSQGRGPGFEQFF.

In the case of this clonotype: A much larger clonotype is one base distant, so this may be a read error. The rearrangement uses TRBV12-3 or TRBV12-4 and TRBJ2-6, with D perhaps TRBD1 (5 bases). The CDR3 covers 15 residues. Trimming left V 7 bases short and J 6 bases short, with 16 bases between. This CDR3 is CASNNRSREANVLTF. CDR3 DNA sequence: TGTGCCAGCAATAACAGGAGTCGTGAGGCCAACGTCCTGACTTTC.

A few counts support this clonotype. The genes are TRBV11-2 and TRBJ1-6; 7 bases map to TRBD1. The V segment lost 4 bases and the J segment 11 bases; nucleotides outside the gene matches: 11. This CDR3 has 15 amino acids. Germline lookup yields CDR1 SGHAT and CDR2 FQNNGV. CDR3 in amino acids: CASSSSTGADPPLHF. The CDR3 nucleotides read TGTGCCAGCAGCTCATCAACAGGGGCCGATCCACCCCTCCACTTT.

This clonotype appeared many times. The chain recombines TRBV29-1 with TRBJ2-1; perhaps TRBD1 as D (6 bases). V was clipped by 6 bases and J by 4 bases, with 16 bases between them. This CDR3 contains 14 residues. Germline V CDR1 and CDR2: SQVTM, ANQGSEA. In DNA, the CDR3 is TGCAGCGTCGGAGGACAGCCCCCGTACAATGAGCAGTTCTTC. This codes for CSVGGQPPYNEQFF.

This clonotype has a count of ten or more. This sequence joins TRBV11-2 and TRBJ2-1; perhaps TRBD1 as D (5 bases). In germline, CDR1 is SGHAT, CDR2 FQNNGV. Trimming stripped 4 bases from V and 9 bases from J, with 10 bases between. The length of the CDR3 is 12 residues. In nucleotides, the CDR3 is TGTGCCAGCAGCTCCATTACAGGTGAGCAGTTCTTC. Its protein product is CASSSITGEQFF.

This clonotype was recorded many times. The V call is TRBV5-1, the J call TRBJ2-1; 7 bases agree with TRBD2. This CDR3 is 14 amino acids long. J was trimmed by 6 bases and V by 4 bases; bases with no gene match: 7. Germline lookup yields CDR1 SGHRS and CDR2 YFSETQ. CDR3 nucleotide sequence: TGCGCCAGCAGCCCTCTAGCGGCGACCAATGAGCAGTTCTTC. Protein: CASSPLAATNEQFF.

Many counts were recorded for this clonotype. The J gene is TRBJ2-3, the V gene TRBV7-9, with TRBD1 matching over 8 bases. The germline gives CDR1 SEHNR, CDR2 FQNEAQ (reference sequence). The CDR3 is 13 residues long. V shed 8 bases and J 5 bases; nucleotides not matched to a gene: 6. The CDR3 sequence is CASPGQGRDTQYF. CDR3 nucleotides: TGTGCCAGCCCCGGACAGGGAAGAGATACGCAGTATTTT. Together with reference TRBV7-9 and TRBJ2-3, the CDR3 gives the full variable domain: DTGVSQNPRHKITKRGQNVTFRCDPISEHNRLYWYRQTLGQGPEFLTYFQNEAQLEKSRLLSDRFSAERPKGSFSTLEIQRTEQGDSAMYLCASPGQGRDTQYFGPGTRLTVL.

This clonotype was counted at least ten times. The CDR3 sequence: CASSLLSQGHSPLHF. The CDR3 nucleotides are TGTGCCAGCAGTTTATTAAGCCAGGGCCATTCACCCCTCCACTTT. The V and J genes are TRBV28 and TRBJ1-6; D possibly corresponds to TRBD1 (5 bases). This CDR3 is built from 15 residues. Germline V gene data show CDR1 as MDHEN and CDR2 as SYDVKM. V gave up 1 base and J gave up 8 bases, with 12 bases separating them. The full variable domain, rest sourced from reference TRBV28 and TRBJ1-6, is DVKVTQSSRYLVKRTGEKVFLECVQDMDHENMFWYRQDPGLGLRLIYFSYDVKMKEKGDIPEGYSVSREKKERFSLILESASTNQTSMYLCASSLLSQGHSPLHFGNGTRLTVT.

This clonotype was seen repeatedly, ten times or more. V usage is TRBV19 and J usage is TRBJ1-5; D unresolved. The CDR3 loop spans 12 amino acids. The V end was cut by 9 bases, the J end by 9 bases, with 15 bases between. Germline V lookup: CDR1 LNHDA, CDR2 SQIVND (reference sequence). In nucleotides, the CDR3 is TGTGCCAGCTGGAACGGTGCCTCGCCCCAGCATTTT. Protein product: CASWNGASPQHF.

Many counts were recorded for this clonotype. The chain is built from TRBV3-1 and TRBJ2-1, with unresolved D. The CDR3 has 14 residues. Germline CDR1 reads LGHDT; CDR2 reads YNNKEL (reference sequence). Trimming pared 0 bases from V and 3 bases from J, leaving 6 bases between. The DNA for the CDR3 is TGTGCCAGCAGCCAAGATGCAGGCTACAATGAGCAGTTCTTC. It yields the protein CASSQDAGYNEQFF.

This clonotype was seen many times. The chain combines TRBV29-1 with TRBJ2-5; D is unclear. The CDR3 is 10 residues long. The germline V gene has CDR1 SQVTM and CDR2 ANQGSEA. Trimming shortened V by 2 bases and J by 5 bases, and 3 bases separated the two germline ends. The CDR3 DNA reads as TGCAGCGTTGAATCGGAGACCCAGTACTTC. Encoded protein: CSVESETQYF.

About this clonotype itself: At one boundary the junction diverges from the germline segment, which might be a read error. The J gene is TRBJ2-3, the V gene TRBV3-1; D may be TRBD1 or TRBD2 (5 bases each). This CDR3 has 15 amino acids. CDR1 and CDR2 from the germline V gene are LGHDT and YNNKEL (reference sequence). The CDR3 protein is CASSLGTTRTDTLYF. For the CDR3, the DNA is TGTGCCAGCAGCCTAGGGACCACCCGCACAGATACGCTGTATTTT.

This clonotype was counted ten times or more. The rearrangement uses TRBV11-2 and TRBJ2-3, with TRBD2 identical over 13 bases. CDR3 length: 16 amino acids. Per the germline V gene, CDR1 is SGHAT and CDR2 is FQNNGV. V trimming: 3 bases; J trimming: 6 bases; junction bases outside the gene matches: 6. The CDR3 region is CASSLTSGGLGDTQYF. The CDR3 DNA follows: TGTGCCAGCAGCTTGACTAGCGGGGGGCTGGGCGATACGCAGTATTTT.

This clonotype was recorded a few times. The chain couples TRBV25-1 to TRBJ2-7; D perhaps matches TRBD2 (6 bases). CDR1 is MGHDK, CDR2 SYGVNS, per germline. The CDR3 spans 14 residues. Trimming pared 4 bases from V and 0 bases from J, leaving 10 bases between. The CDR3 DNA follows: TGTGCCAGCAGTGGGGACTTACGCTCCTACGAGCAGTACTTC. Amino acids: CASSGDLRSYEQYF.

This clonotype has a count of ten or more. CDR3 protein: CSANEQYF. The DNA for the CDR3 is TGCAGTGCTAACGAGCAGTACTTC. The chain links TRBV20-1 to TRBJ2-7; D not certain. Germline CDR1 reads DFQATT; CDR2 reads SNEGSKA (reference sequence). The CDR3 length is 8 residues. The V end was cut by 4 bases, the J end by 5 bases, with 0 bases between.

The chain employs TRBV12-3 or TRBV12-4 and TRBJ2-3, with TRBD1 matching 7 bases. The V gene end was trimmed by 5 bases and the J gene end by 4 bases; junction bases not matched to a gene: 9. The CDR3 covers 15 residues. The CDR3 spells CASSLLGGRPDTQYF. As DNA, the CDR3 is TGTGCCAGCAGTCTCTTAGGGGGCAGGCCAGATACGCAGTATTTT.

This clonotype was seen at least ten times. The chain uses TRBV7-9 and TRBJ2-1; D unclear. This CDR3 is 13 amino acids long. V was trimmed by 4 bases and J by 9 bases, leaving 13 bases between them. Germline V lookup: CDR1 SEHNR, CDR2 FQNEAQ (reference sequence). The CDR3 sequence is CASSSDPYGEQFF. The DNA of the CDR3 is TGTGCCAGCAGCTCGGACCCTTACGGTGAGCAGTTCTTC.

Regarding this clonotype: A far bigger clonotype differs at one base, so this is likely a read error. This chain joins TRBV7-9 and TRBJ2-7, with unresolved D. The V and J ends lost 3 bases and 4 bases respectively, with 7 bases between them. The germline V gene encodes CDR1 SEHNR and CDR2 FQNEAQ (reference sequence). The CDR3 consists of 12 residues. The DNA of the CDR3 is TGTGCCAGCAGCTTTCAGTGGTACGAGCAGTACTTC. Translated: CASSFQWYEQYF. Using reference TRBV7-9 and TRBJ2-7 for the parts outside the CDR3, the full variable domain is DTGVSQNPRHKITKRGQNVTFRCDPISEHNRLYWYRQTLGQGPEFLTYFQNEAQLEKSRLLSDRFSAERPKGSFSTLEIQRTEQGDSAMYLCASSFQWYEQYFGPGTRLTVT.

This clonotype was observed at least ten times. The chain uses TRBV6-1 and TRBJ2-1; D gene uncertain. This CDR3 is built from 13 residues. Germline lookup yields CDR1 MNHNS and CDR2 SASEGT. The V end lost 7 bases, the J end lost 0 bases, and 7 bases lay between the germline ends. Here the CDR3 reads CASIGSSYNEQFF. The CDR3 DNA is TGTGCCAGCATAGGAAGCTCCTACAATGAGCAGTTCTTC.

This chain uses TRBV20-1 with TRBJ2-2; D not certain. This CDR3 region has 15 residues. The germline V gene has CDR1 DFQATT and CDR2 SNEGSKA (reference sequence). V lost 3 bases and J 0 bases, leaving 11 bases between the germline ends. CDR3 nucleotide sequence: TGCAGTGCTAGGTCTACGGAGTCGAACACCGGGGAGCTGTTTTTT. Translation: CSARSTESNTGELFF.

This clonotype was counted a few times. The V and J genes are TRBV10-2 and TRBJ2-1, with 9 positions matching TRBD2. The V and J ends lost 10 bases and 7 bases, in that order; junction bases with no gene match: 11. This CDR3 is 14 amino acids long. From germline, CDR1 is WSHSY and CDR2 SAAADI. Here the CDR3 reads CATRLAGAGNEQFF. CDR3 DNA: TGCGCCACCCGATTAGCGGGAGCAGGGAATGAGCAGTTCTTC.

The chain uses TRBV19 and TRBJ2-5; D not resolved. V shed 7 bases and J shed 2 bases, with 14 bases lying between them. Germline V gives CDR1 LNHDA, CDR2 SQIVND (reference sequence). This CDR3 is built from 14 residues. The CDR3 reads CASNSATSQETQYF. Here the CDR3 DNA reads TGTGCCAGTAATTCAGCAACCTCTCAAGAGACCCAGTACTTC. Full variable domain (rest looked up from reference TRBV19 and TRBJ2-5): DGGITQSPKYLFRKEGQNVTLSCEQNLNHDAMYWYRQDPGQGLRLIYYSQIVNDFQKGDIAEGYSVSREKKESFPLTVTSAQKNPTAFYLCASNSATSQETQYFGPGTRLLVL.

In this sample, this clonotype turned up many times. The CDR3 is CSATGTGSQETQYF. DNA of the CDR3: TGCAGTGCGACCGGGACAGGAAGTCAAGAGACCCAGTACTTC. This chain connects TRBV20-1 to TRBJ2-5, with 8 positions matching TRBD1. Germline-derived CDR1 and CDR2 are DFQATT and SNEGSKA (reference sequence). V was clipped by 6 bases and J by 2 bases; unmatched bases: 8. There are 14 residues in the CDR3.

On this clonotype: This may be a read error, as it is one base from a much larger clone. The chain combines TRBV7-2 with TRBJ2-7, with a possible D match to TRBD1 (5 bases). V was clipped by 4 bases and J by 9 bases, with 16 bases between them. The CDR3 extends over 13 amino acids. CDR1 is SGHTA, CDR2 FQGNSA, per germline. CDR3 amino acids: CASSSRDLSAQYF. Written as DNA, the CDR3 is TGTGCCAGCAGCTCCAGGGATCTGAGCGCGCAGTACTTC.